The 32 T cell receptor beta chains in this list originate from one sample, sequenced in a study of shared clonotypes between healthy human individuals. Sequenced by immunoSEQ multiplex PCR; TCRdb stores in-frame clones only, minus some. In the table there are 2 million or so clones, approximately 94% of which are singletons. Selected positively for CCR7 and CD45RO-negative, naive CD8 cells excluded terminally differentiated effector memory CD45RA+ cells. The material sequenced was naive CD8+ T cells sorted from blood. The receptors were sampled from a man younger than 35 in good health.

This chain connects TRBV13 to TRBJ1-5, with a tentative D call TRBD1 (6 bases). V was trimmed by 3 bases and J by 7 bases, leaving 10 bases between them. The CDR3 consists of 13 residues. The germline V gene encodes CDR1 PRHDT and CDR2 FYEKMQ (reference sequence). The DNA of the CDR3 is TGTGCCAGCAGCTTGGCAGGGGACCAGCCCCAGCATTTT. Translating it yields CASSLAGDQPQHF.

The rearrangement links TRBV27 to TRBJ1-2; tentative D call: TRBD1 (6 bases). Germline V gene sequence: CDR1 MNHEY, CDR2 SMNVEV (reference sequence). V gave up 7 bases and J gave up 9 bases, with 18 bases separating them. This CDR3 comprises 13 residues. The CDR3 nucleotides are TGTGCCAGCACTAAAGCTGGGGGCTGGAGCTACACCTTC. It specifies CASTKAGGWSYTF.

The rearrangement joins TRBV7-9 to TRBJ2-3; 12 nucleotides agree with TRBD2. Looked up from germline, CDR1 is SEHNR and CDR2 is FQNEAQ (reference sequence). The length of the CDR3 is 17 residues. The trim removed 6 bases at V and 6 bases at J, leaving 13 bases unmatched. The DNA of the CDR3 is TGTGCCAGCAGGGGAGGCATACTAGCGGGGGGTGGTGATACGCAGTATTTT. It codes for CASRGGILAGGGDTQYF.

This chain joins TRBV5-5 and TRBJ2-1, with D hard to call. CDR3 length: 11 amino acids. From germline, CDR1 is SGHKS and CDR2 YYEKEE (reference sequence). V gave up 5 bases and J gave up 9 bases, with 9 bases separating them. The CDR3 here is CASSSVGEQFF. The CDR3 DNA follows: TGTGCCAGCAGTTCTGTTGGTGAGCAGTTCTTC.

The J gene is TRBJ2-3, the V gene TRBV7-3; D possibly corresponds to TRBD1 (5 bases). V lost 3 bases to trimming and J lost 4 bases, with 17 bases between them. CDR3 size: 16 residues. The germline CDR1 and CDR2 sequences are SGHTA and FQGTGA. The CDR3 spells CASSFTAGFGADTQYF. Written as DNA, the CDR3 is TGTGCCAGCAGCTTTACCGCAGGGTTTGGTGCAGATACGCAGTATTTT.

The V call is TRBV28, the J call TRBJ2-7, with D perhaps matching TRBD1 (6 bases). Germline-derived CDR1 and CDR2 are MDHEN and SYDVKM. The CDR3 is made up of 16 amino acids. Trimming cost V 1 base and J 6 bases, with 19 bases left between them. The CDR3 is CASSLFGQLNGGEQYF. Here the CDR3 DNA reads TGTGCCAGCAGTTTATTCGGACAGCTCAACGGTGGCGAGCAGTACTTC.

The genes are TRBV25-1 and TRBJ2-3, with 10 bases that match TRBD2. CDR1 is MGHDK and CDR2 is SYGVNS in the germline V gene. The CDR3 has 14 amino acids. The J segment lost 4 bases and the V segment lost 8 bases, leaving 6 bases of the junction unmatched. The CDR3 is CASHSSGGADTQYF. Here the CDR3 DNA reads TGTGCCAGCCATTCTAGCGGGGGCGCAGATACGCAGTATTTT.

CDR3 in amino acids: CASRLAGPGETQYF. The DNA of the CDR3 is TGTGCCAGCCGACTAGCGGGACCGGGGGAGACCCAGTACTTC. J is TRBJ2-5 and V is TRBV19; 11 bases fit TRBD2. The CDR3 has 14 residues. Trimming removed 9 bases from V and 5 bases from J; junction bases left unmatched: 8. The germline V gene encodes CDR1 LNHDA and CDR2 SQIVND (reference sequence).

CDR3 residues: CASISGPKHSYEQYF. CDR3 in DNA: TGTGCCAGCATCTCGGGACCGAAACACTCCTACGAGCAGTACTTC. The chain couples TRBV2 to TRBJ2-7; possibly TRBD1 or TRBD2 for D (5 bases each). Per the germline V gene, CDR1 is SNHLY and CDR2 is FYNNEI. With 7 bases removed from V and 0 bases from J, the gap between germline ends came to 16 bases. There are 15 residues in the CDR3. Full variable domain (remainder filled in from reference TRBV2 and TRBJ2-7): EPEVTQTPSHQVTQMGQEVILRCVPISNHLYFYWYRQILGQKVEFLVSFYNNEISEKSEIFDDQFSVERPDGSNFTLKIRSTKLEDSAMYFCASISGPKHSYEQYFGPGTRLTVT.

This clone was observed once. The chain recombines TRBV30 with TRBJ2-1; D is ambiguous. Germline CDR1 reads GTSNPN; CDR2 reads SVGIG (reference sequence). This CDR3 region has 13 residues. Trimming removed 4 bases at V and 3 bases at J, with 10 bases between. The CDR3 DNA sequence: TGTGCCTGGACCTCAGCTAACTACAATGAGCAGTTCTTC. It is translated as CAWTSANYNEQFF.

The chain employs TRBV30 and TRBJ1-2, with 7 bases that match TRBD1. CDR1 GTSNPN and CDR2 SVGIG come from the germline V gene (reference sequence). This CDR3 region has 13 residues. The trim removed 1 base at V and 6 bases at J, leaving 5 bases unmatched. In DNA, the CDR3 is TGTGCCTGGAGTGGAGCAGGGGGAAATGGCTACACCTTC. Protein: CAWSGAGGNGYTF.

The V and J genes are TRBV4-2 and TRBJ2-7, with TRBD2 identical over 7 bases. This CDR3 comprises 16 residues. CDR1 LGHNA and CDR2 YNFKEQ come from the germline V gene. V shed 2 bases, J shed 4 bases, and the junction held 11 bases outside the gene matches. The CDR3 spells CASSQRIWGGGYEQYF. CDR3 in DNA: TGTGCCAGCAGCCAAAGGATATGGGGGGGTGGATACGAGCAGTACTTC.

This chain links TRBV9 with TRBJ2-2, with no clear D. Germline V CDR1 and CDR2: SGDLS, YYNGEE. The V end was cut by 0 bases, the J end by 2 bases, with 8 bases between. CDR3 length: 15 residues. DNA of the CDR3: TGTGCCAGCAGCGTAGGGAAGAGAAACACCGGGGAGCTGTTTTTT. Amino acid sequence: CASSVGKRNTGELFF.

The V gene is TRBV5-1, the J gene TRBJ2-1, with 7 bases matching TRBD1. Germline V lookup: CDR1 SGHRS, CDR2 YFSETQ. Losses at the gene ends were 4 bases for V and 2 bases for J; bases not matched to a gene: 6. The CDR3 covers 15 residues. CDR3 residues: CASSRYTGAYNEQFF. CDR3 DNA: TGCGCCAGCAGCCGCTATACAGGGGCCTACAATGAGCAGTTCTTC.

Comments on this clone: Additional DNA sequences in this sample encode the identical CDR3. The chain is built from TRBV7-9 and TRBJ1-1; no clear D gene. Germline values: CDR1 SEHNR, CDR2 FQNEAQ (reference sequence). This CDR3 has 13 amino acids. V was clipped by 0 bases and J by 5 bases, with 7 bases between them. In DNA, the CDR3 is TGTGCCAGCAGCTTAGCGGCGGGAACTGAAGCTTTCTTT. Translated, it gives CASSLAAGTEAFF.

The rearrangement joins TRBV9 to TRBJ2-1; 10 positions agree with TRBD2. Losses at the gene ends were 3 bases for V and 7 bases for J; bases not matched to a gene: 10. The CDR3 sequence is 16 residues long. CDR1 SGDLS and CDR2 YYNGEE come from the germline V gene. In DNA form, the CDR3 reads TGTGCCAGCAGCGCCTTAGTCTCTAGCGGGAGTAATGAGCAGTTCTTC. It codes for CASSALVSSGSNEQFF.

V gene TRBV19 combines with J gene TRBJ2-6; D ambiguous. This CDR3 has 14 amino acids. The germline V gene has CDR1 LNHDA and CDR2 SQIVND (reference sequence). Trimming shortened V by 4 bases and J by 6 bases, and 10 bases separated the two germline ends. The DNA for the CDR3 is TGTGCCAGTAGTACTACAGCCGAGGCCAACGTCCTGACTTTC. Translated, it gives CASSTTAEANVLTF.

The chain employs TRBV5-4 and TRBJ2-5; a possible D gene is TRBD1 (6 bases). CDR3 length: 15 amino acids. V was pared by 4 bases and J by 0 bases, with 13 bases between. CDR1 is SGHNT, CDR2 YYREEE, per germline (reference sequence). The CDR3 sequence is CASSPMGADQETQYF. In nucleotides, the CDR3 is TGTGCCAGCAGCCCCATGGGGGCGGACCAAGAGACCCAGTACTTC.

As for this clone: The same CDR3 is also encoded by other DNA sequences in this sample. The CDR3 DNA reads TGTGCCAGCAGTCCGGGACTAGCGGGTTACAATGAGCAGTTCTTC. This translates into CASSPGLAGYNEQFF. This rearrangement joins TRBV27 to TRBJ2-1; TRBD2 aligns across 12 bases. Germline assignment: CDR1 MNHEY and CDR2 SMNVEV (reference sequence). V lost 5 bases, J lost 4 bases, and 3 bases stayed unmatched. This CDR3 has 15 residues.

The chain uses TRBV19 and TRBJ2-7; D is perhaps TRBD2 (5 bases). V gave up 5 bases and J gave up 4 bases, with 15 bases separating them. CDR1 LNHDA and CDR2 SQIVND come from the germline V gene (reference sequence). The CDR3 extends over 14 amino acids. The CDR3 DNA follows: TGTGCCAGTAGTGCGGACGGGGATGGGTACGAGCAGTACTTC. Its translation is CASSADGDGYEQYF.

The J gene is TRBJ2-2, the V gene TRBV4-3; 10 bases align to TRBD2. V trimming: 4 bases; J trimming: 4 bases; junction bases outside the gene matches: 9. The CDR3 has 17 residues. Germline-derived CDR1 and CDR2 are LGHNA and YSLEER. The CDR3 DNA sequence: TGCGCCAGCAGCCCAATCTGGACTAGCGGACGCACCGGGGAGCTGTTTTTT. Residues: CASSPIWTSGRTGELFF.

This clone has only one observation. Here the CDR3 reads CASIPPPGRRASYNEQFF. The CDR3 DNA is TGTGCCAGCATCCCTCCCCCGGGGCGGCGGGCCTCCTACAATGAGCAGTTCTTC. The J gene is TRBJ2-1, the V gene TRBV7-9; D possibly matches TRBD1 or TRBD2 (5 bases each). The CDR3 has 18 amino acids. V gave up 7 bases and J gave up 0 bases, with 22 bases separating them. Germline CDR1 is SEHNR and CDR2 is FQNEAQ (reference sequence).

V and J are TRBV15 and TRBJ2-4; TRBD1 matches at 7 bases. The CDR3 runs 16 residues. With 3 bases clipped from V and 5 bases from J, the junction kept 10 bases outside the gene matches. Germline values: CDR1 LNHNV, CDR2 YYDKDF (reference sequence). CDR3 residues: CATSRGDRVSENIQYF. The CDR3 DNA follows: TGTGCCACCAGCAGGGGCGACAGGGTTAGTGAAAACATTCAGTACTTC.

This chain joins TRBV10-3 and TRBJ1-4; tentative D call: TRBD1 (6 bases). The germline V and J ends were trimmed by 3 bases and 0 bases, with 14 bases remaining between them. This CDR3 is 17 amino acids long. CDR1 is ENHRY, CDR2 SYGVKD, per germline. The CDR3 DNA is TGTGCCATCAGTGACCCCCAACAGGGCGCAACTAATGAAAAACTGTTTTTT. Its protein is CAISDPQQGATNEKLFF.

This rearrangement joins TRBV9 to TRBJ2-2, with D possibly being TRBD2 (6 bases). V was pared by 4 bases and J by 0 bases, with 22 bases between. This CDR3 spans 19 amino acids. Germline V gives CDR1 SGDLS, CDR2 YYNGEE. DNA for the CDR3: TGTGCCAGCAGCCCCCGGTTCGAGGGAGGTCTCCCGAACACCGGGGAGCTGTTTTTT. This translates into CASSPRFEGGLPNTGELFF.

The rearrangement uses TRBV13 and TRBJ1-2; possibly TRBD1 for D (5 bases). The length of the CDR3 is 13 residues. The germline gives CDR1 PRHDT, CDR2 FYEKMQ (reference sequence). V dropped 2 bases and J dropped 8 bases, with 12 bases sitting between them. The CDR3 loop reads CASSLRGEWGYTF. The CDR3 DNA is TGTGCCAGCAGCTTACGGGGGGAGTGGGGCTACACCTTC.

The CDR3: CASSWTNTEAFF. The DNA for the CDR3 is TGTGCCAGCAGTTGGACGAACACTGAAGCTTTCTTT. This chain uses TRBV28 with TRBJ1-1, with unresolved D. Germline-derived CDR1 and CDR2 are MDHEN and SYDVKM. The V and J ends lost 4 bases and 1 base respectively, with 4 bases between them. This CDR3 is 12 amino acids long.

The CDR3 sequence: CASSKEVSGQEICEQYF. In DNA, the CDR3 is TGTGCCAGCAGCAAAGAAGTCTCGGGACAGGAGATTTGTGAGCAGTACTTC. The chain is built from TRBV21-1 and TRBJ2-7; TRBD1, the table's D call, was not compared with the DNA. TRBV21-1 is designated a pseudogene. The CDR3 has 17 amino acids.

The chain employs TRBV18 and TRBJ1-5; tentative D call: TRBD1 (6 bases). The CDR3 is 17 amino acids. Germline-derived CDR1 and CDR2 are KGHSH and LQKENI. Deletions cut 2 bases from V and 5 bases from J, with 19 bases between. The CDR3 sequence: CASSPVQGTSGYQPQHF. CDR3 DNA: TGTGCCAGCTCACCAGTACAGGGTACGTCGGGGTATCAGCCCCAGCATTTT. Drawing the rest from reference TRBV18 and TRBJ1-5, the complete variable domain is NAGVMQNPRHLVRRRGQEARLRCSPMKGHSHVYWYRQLPEEGLKFMVYLQKENIIDESGMPKERFSAEFPKEGPSILRIQQVVRGDSAAYFCASSPVQGTSGYQPQHFGDGTRLSIL.

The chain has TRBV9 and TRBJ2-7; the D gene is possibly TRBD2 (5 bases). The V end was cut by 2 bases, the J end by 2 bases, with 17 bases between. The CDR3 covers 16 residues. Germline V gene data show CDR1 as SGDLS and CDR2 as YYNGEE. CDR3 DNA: TGTGCCAGCAGCGTGACTCCGGGAAGTGGGGCCTACGAGCAGTACTTC. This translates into CASSVTPGSGAYEQYF.

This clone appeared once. The CDR3 DNA is TGCGCCAGCAGCCGGATCCTAAGCGGGAGGGCGGAAAACAATGAGCAGTTCTTC. Amino acid sequence: CASSRILSGRAENNEQFF. The chain uses TRBV4-3 and TRBJ2-1; 10 bases align to TRBD2. This CDR3 spans 18 amino acids. J gave up 5 bases and V 4 bases, and 14 bases lay outside the gene matches. CDR1 is LGHNA and CDR2 is YSLEER in the germline V gene.

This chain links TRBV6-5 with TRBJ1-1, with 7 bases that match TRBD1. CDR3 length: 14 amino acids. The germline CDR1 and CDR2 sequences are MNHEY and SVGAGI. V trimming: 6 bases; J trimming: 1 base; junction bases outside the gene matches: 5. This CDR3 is CASRTGTENTEAFF. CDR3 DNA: TGTGCCAGCAGGACCGGGACAGAGAACACTGAAGCTTTCTTT.